A selection of T cell receptor beta chains follows, all from one sample in a study of T cell responses to AZD1222 COVID-19 vaccine. Method: immunoSEQ multiplex PCR; TCRdb's copy keeps in-frame clones and lacks some. The repertoire holds around 140,000 clones, with over 75% as singletons. The starting material was peripheral blood, obtained on day 0 of AZD1222 vaccination. The receptor source for this set is an adult in good health. CDR3s include the opening cysteine and the closing phenylalanine or tryptophan. Each record gives: J gene, V gene, clone size, D gene, CDR3 protein, CDR3 DNA. D genes are given only for firm matches. Clone size is given for some rows only: seen once, a few or many times, or a class if the clone is expanded.

>TRBJ1-2|TRBV29-1|.|.
CSVAGGAANYGYTF
TGCAGCGTTGCCGGTGGGGCAGCTAACTATGGCTACACCTTC
>TRBJ1-2|TRBV6-1|.|.
CASTPRTSYGYTF
TGTGCCAGCACCCCGAGGACAAGCTATGGCTACACCTTC
>TRBJ1-2|TRBV7-9|once|.
CASSRRMENYGYTF
TGTGCCAGCAGCCGTAGGATGGAAAACTATGGCTACACCTTC
>TRBJ1-6|TRBV30|.|TRBD1
CAWRETGAYRLALHF
TGTGCCTGGAGGGAGACAGGGGCTTATAGGTTGGCCCTCCACTTT
>TRBJ1-2|TRBV28|.|TRBD1
CASSPPGQGNYGYTF
TGTGCCAGCAGTCCCCCGGGACAGGGAAACTATGGCTACACCTTC
>TRBJ2-4|TRBV27|.|.
CASSSRFDKNIQYF
TGTGCCAGCAGTTCAAGGTTCGACAAAAACATTCAGTACTTC
>TRBJ2-3|TRBV30|once|.
CAWSDRGYTDTQYF
TGTGCCTGGAGTGATCGTGGCTACACAGATACGCAGTATTTT
>TRBJ1-5|TRBV2|.|.
CASSEEQVRQPQHF
TGTGCCAGCAGTGAGGAGCAGGTTAGGCAGCCCCAGCATTTT
>TRBJ2-7|TRBV21-1|.|.
CAPKGQGNYEQYF
TGTGCCCCCAAGGGGCAGGGAAACTACGAGCAGTACTTC
>TRBJ1-1|TRBV19|.|.
CASSPLSFTYEAFF
TGTGCCAGTAGTCCCCTCTCTTTTACTTATGAAGCTTTCTTT
>TRBJ1-1|TRBV30|.|.
CAWSGGGTEAFF
TGTGCCTGGAGTGGCGGGGGGACTGAAGCTTTCTTT
>TRBJ2-5|TRBV10-2|.|.
CASRYTGAETQYF
TGCGCCAGCAGATACACCGGAGCCGAGACCCAGTACTTC
>TRBJ1-1|TRBV10-3|.|TRBD1
CAISEWTGGAFF
TGTGCCATCAGTGAGTGGACAGGCGGTGCTTTCTTT
>TRBJ2-7|TRBV28|.|.
CASSSLRLLSYEQYF
TGTGCCAGCAGTTCACTTCGACTCCTGTCCTACGAGCAGTACTTC
>TRBJ2-5|TRBV6-5|.|.
CASLAGGTQYF
TGTGCCAGCTTGGCGGGTGGGACCCAGTACTTC
>TRBJ1-5|TRBV28|once|.
CASSFAFILGLGGNQPQHF
TGTGCCAGCAGTTTCGCCTTTATACTCGGTTTGGGAGGCAATCAGCCCCAGCATTTT
>TRBJ1-2|TRBV11-2|.|.
CASSTAGGEVGYTF
TGTGCCAGCTCAACCGCGGGGGGGGAAGTTGGCTACACCTTC
>TRBJ1-6|TRBV5-4|few|.
CASSLEGSGRPLHF
TGTGCCAGCAGCTTGGAAGGTTCTGGAAGACCCCTCCACTTT
>TRBJ2-3|TRBV28|once|.
CASSAPGSTDTQYF
TGTGCCAGCAGTGCCCCGGGGAGCACAGATACGCAGTATTTT
>TRBJ1-1|TRBV19|.|.
CASSNRDKNTEAFF
TGTGCCAGTAGTAACCGGGACAAGAACACTGAAGCTTTCTTT
>TRBJ1-6|TRBV4-1|few|.
CASSQGETGYSPLHF
TGCGCCAGCAGCCAAGGCGAGACGGGTTATTCACCCCTCCACTTT
>TRBJ2-2|TRBV18|.|.
CASSPTRNTGELFF
TGTGCCAGCTCACCTACCCGGAACACCGGGGAGCTGTTTTTT
>TRBJ1-1|TRBV5-1|.|.
CASSLSQNEAFF
TGCGCCAGCAGCTTGAGCCAGAATGAAGCTTTCTTT
>TRBJ1-5|TRBV7-9|.|.
CASSRGGMQPQHF
TGTGCCAGCAGTAGAGGGGGAATGCAGCCCCAGCATTTT
>TRBJ1-5|TRBV28|.|.
CASSFAENGNQPQHF
TGTGCCAGCAGTTTTGCCGAGAACGGCAATCAGCCCCAGCATTTT
>TRBJ2-1|TRBV4-1|many|.
CASRQGNEQFF
TGCGCCAGCAGACAGGGTAATGAGCAGTTCTTC
>TRBJ2-7|TRBV24-1|.|.
CATSAIPYPYEQYF
TGTGCCACCAGTGCGATCCCGTATCCCTACGAGCAGTACTTC
>TRBJ1-5|TRBV7-9|.|.
CASSLSGEVQPQHF
TGTGCCAGCAGCTTATCGGGGGAGGTTCAGCCCCAGCATTTT
>TRBJ2-7|TRBV27|.|.
CASSSAATYEQYF
TGTGCCAGCAGTTCAGCAGCCACCTACGAGCAGTACTTC
>TRBJ1-1|TRBV6-4|.|.
CASSDFLLGPNTEAFF
TGTGCCAGCAGTGACTTTTTGCTGGGTCCGAACACTGAAGCTTTCTTT
>TRBJ2-7|TRBV7-2|.|.
CASSFSSGSYEQYF
TGTGCCAGCAGTTTTTCATCCGGCTCCTACGAGCAGTACTTC
>TRBJ2-5|TRBV6-6|.|.
CASSYSGARGQETQYF
TGTGCCAGCAGTTACTCCGGGGCGCGAGGGCAAGAGACCCAGTACTTC
>TRBJ1-5|TRBV28|.|.
CASSQNNQPQHF
TGTGCCAGCAGCCAGAACAATCAGCCCCAGCATTTT
>TRBJ2-7|TRBV19|.|TRBD2
CASSISSGSPSEQYF
TGTGCCAGTAGTATATCTAGCGGGAGCCCATCCGAGCAGTACTTC
>TRBJ2-2|TRBV28|.|TRBD2
CASFSGGAPGELFF
TGTGCCAGCTTTAGCGGGGGGGCCCCTGGGGAGCTGTTTTTT
>TRBJ2-1|TRBV7-9|.|TRBD2
CASSFTSGGGFYNEQFF
TGTGCCAGCAGCTTTACTAGCGGGGGGGGATTTTACAATGAGCAGTTCTTC
>TRBJ1-6|TRBV6-1|.|TRBD1
CASSATETGDNSPLHF
TGTGCCAGCAGTGCGACGGAAACAGGGGATAATTCACCCCTCCACTTT
>TRBJ1-6|TRBV6-5|.|.
CASSLDGNSPLHF
TGTGCCAGCAGCCTCGACGGTAATTCACCCCTCCACTTT
>TRBJ2-5|TRBV29-1|.|.
CSVYGQIQETQYF
TGCAGCGTTTATGGACAAATTCAAGAGACCCAGTACTTC
>TRBJ1-1|TRBV3-1/TRBV3-2|few|.
CASSRGQGTEAFF
TGTGCCAGCAGCCGGGGGCAGGGGACTGAAGCTTTCTTT
>TRBJ1-1|TRBV2|.|.
CAIQLTRMNTEAFF
TGTGCCATCCAGCTTACCAGAATGAACACTGAAGCTTTCTTT
>TRBJ2-7|TRBV19|.|.
CASSIREEQYF
TGTGCCAGTAGTATAAGAGAGGAGCAGTACTTC
>TRBJ2-3|TRBV3-1/TRBV3-2|.|.
CASSQGNIPGTDTQYF
TGTGCCAGCAGCCAAGGGAACATTCCGGGCACAGATACGCAGTATTTT
>TRBJ1-2|TRBV28|.|TRBD1
CASSVQGGYGYTF
TGTGCCAGCAGTGTCCAGGGGGGATATGGCTACACCTTC
>TRBJ1-2|TRBV5-1|.|TRBD1
CASSLDRDGGYTF
TGCGCCAGCAGCCTCGACAGGGATGGTGGCTACACCTTC
>TRBJ2-7|TRBV5-1|.|TRBD1
CASSSTGGAWTYEQYF
TGCGCCAGCAGCTCAACAGGGGGCGCGTGGACCTACGAGCAGTACTTC
>TRBJ2-3|TRBV2|.|.
CASKEEDTQYF
TGTGCCAGCAAAGAGGAGGATACGCAGTATTTT
>TRBJ2-1|TRBV27|once|TRBD2
CASSLSQIELAGSNEQFF
TGTGCCAGCAGTTTGAGTCAAATCGAACTAGCGGGGTCTAATGAGCAGTTCTTC